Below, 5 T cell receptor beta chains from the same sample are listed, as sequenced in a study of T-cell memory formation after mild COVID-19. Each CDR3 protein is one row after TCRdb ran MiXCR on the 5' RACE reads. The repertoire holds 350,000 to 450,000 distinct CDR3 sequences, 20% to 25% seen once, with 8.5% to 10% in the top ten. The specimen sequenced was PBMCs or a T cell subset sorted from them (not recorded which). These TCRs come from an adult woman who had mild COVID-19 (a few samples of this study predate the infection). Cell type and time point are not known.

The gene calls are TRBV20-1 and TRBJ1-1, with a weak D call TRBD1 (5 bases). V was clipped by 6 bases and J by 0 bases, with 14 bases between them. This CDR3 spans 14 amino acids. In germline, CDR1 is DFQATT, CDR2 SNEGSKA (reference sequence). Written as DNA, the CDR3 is TGCAGTGCCGGAGTGACAGCTTTGAACACTGAAGCTTTCTTT. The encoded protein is CSAGVTALNTEAFF.

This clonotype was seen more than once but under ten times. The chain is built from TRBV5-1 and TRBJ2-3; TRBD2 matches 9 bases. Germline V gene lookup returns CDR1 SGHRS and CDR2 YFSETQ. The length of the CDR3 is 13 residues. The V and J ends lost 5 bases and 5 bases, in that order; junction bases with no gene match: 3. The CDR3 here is CASRSGRRDTQYF. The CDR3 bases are TGCGCCAGCAGGAGCGGGAGGAGAGATACGCAGTATTTT.

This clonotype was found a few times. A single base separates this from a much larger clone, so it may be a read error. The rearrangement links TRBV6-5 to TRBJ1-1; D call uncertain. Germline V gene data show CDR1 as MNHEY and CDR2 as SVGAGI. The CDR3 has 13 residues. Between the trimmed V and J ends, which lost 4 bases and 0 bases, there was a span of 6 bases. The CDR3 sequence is CASSFTLNTEAFF. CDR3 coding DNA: TGTGCCAGCAGTTTTACACTGAACACTGAAGCTTTCTTT.

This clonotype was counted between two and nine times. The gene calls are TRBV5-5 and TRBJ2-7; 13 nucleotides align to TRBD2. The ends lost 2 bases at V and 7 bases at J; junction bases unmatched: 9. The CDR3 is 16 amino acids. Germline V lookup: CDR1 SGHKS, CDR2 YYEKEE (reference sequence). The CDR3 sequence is CASSFGLAGALGEQYF. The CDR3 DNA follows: TGTGCCAGCAGCTTCGGACTAGCGGGAGCCCTGGGGGAGCAGTACTTC.

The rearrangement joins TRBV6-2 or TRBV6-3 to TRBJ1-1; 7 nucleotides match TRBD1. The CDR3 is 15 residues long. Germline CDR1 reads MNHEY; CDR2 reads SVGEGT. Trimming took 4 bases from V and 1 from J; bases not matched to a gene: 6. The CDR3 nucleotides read TGTGCCAGCAGTTTACAGACAGGGACGAACACTGAAGCTTTCTTT. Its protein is CASSLQTGTNTEAFF.